Listed below are T cell receptor beta chains from one sample, sequenced in a study of radiotherapy plus CTLA-4 blockade in lung cancer. Libraries were prepared by immunoSEQ multiplex PCR; TCRdb keeps only in-frame clonotypes and omits some of them. The profile covers some 92,000 clones, with around 83% appearing a single time and around 3% taken by the ten largest. The sequencing here drew on peripheral blood, taken from a patient treated with radiotherapy plus ipilimumab. The receptors derive from a human donor with non-small cell lung cancer who had a partial response to radiotherapy plus ipilimumab. CDR3s include the opening cysteine and the closing phenylalanine or tryptophan. The D gene is left open where the match is weak. For some rows the clone size is stated as once, few or many, or as a class when expanded; others skip it.

D,J,V,size,CDR3,DNA
.,TRBJ2-2,TRBV19,.,CASSISSASGELFF,TGTGCCAGTAGTATATCAAGCGCTAGCGGGGAGCTGTTTTTT
TRBD1,TRBJ2-1,TRBV10-1,.,CATDPGQGALGEQFF,TGCGCCACCGACCCGGGACAGGGGGCCTTAGGGGAGCAGTTCTTC
TRBD2,TRBJ2-1,TRBV4-1,once,CASSQDPQRGTYNEQFF,TGCGCCAGCAGCCAAGACCCCCAGCGGGGGACGTACAATGAGCAGTTCTTC
TRBD1,TRBJ2-5,TRBV19,.,CASSTGQGGETQYF,TGTGCCAGTAGCACGGGACAGGGCGGCGAGACCCAGTACTTC
.,TRBJ1-5,TRBV9,.,CASSVGGRSNQPQHF,TGTGCCAGCAGCGTGGGGGGGAGAAGCAATCAGCCCCAGCATTTT
.,TRBJ1-1,TRBV5-6,.,CASSFVNTEAFF,TGTGCCAGCAGCTTCGTTAACACTGAAGCTTTCTTT
.,TRBJ1-2,TRBV21-1,.,CASSNPQHLRLIGYTF,TGTGCCAGCAGCAACCCACAGCATCTTCGGTTGATCGGCTACACCTTC
TRBD1,TRBJ2-1,TRBV5-4,.,CASSPTGDSYNEQFF,TGTGCCAGCAGCCCAACAGGGGATTCCTACAATGAGCAGTTCTTC
.,TRBJ1-3,TRBV9,.,CASSTEGHNSGNTIYF,TGTGCCAGCAGCACAGAGGGACACAACTCTGGAAACACCATATATTTT
TRBD2,TRBJ2-7,TRBV19,.,CASSIASSGTSYEQYF,TGTGCCAGTAGTATAGCCTCTAGCGGGACGTCCTACGAGCAGTACTTC
.,TRBJ2-5,TRBV28,.,CASSTPGAGQETQYF,TGTGCCAGCAGTACCCCAGGGGCCGGCCAAGAGACCCAGTACTTC
.,TRBJ2-7,TRBV11-2,.,CASSLRGEQYF,TGTGCCAGCAGCTTAAGGGGAGAGCAGTACTTC
.,TRBJ2-7,TRBV29-1,.,CSVLQGRMYF,TGCAGCGTCCTTCAGGGTAGAATGTACTTC
TRBD2,TRBJ2-3,TRBV7-2,few,CASSLEIGTSGGPNF,TGTGCCAGCAGCTTAGAGATTGGCACGAGCGGGGGGCCGAATTTT
.,TRBJ1-4,TRBV4-1,.,CASSQDTFREDEKLFF,TGCGCCAGCAGCCAAGATACCTTCAGGGAGGATGAAAAACTGTTTTTT
TRBD1,TRBJ1-5,TRBV28,.,CASSLERGLDQPQHF,TGTGCCAGCAGTTTAGAAAGGGGGCTCGATCAGCCCCAGCATTTT
TRBD1,TRBJ2-2,TRBV6-1,.,CASSEAKNRGGELFF,TGTGCCAGCAGTGAAGCCAAAAACAGGGGCGGGGAGCTGTTTTTT
TRBD1,TRBJ1-4,TRBV30,.,CAWSPPPGQGDEKLFF,TGTGCCTGGAGCCCTCCACCGGGACAGGGGGATGAAAAACTGTTTTTT
.,TRBJ2-2,TRBV5-1,.,CASSLRPKTGFEGGELFF,TGCGCCAGCAGCTTGAGGCCGAAGACAGGATTTGAGGGCGGGGAGCTGTTTTTT
.,TRBJ2-3,TRBV2,once,CASIPGTGSTDTQYF,TGTGCCAGCATCCCCGGGACTGGGAGCACAGATACGCAGTATTTT
.,TRBJ1-2,TRBV30,.,CAWSPGNYGYTF,TGTGCCTGGAGTCCGGGAAACTATGGCTACACCTTC
TRBD1,TRBJ1-5,TRBV5-4,.,CANSLGPGGQGNQPQHF,TGTGCCAACAGCTTGGGGCCAGGGGGCCAGGGCAATCAGCCCCAGCATTTT
TRBD2,TRBJ2-1,TRBV2,.,CATTSDYNEQFF,TGTGCCACCACTAGCGACTACAATGAGCAGTTCTTC
TRBD1,TRBJ2-7,TRBV11-2,.,CASSLGTGGSYEQYF,TGTGCCAGCAGCCTAGGGACAGGGGGATCCTACGAGCAGTACTTC
.,TRBJ1-4,TRBV7-9,.,CASSLPIARGNEKLFF,TGTGCCAGCAGCTTACCTATTGCCAGGGGAAATGAAAAACTGTTTTTT
TRBD2,TRBJ2-2,TRBV11-2,.,CASSLTVAGGTGELFF,TGTGCCAGCAGCTTAACAGTAGCGGGAGGCACCGGGGAGCTGTTTTTT
TRBD1,TRBJ1-1,TRBV6-1,.,CASSVQGAAEAFF,TGTGCCAGCAGTGTACAGGGGGCGGCTGAAGCTTTCTTT
TRBD2,TRBJ2-2,TRBV13,.,CASSFGTSGNTGELFF,TGTGCCAGCAGCTTCGGGACTAGCGGGAACACCGGGGAGCTGTTTTTT
.,TRBJ2-5,TRBV5-1,.,CASSFGQQETQYF,TGCGCCAGCAGCTTTGGACAGCAAGAGACCCAGTACTTC
.,TRBJ1-1,TRBV28,once,CASKNGGGKDTEAFF,TGTGCCAGCAAAAATGGGGGAGGGAAGGACACTGAAGCTTTCTTT
.,TRBJ2-7,TRBV5-5,.,CASSFTGSNEQYF,TGTGCCAGCAGCTTTACCGGGAGTAACGAGCAGTACTTC
TRBD2,TRBJ2-3,TRBV28,.,CASSLGALAGLSTDTQYF,TGTGCCAGCAGTTTAGGGGCCTTAGCGGGGCTAAGCACAGATACGCAGTATTTT
TRBD2,TRBJ2-1,TRBV19,.,CASTLAGLGHNEQFF,TGTGCCAGTACTTTAGCGGGTTTGGGCCACAATGAGCAGTTCTTC
TRBD2,TRBJ2-3,TRBV5-1,.,CASSLASGSGDTQYF,TGCGCCAGCAGCTTGGCTAGCGGGAGTGGAGATACGCAGTATTTT
TRBD1,TRBJ2-7,TRBV27,.,CASSLGQATYEQYF,TGTGCCAGCAGTTTGGGACAGGCAACCTACGAGCAGTACTTC
TRBD2,TRBJ2-1,TRBV4-2,once,CASSPAGGTYNEQFF,TGTGCCAGCAGCCCAGCGGGAGGCACCTACAATGAGCAGTTCTTC
TRBD2,TRBJ2-7,TRBV7-9,once,CASSFTSGSYEQYF,TGTGCCAGCAGCTTCACCAGCGGGAGCTACGAGCAGTACTTC
TRBD1,TRBJ2-5,TRBV5-1,.,CASSLRGPQETQYF,TGCGCCAGCAGCTTGAGGGGGCCCCAAGAGACCCAGTACTTC
.,TRBJ1-5,TRBV6-6,.,CASRRADYNQPQHF,TGTGCCAGCAGACGGGCGGACTACAATCAGCCCCAGCATTTT
TRBD1,TRBJ2-6,TRBV30,.,CAWSGTGITNVLTF,TGTGCCTGGAGTGGGACAGGGATCACCAACGTCCTGACTTTC
TRBD1,TRBJ2-1,TRBV9,once,CASSAGQGPYNEQFF,TGTGCCAGCAGCGCCGGACAGGGGCCCTACAATGAGCAGTTCTTC
TRBD2,TRBJ2-1,TRBV5-1,few,CASSPGRGGFNEQFF,TGCGCCAGCAGCCCCGGTAGGGGAGGGTTCAATGAGCAGTTCTTC
TRBD1,TRBJ1-2,TRBV5-4,.,CASSFRTGDEDGYTF,TGTGCCAGCAGCTTCCGGACAGGGGATGAGGATGGCTACACCTTC
TRBD2,TRBJ2-7,TRBV27,.,CASSLYGLAGTSDEQYF,TGTGCCAGCAGTCTATACGGACTAGCGGGGACTAGCGACGAGCAGTACTTC
.,TRBJ2-1,TRBV7-3,.,CASSLRQDRDNEQFF,TGTGCCAGCAGCTTAAGACAGGACCGGGACAATGAGCAGTTCTTC
.,TRBJ1-4,TRBV5-1,few,CASSSGGTGEKLFF,TGCGCCAGCAGCTCCGGAGGGACGGGGGAAAAACTGTTTTTT
TRBD2,TRBJ2-2,TRBV11-2,once,CASRYTGTSGRGGELFF,TGTGCCAGCAGATACACCGGGACTAGCGGGAGGGGCGGGGAGCTGTTTTTT
TRBD1,TRBJ1-1,TRBV19,.,CASSPPTGENTEAFF,TGTGCCAGTAGTCCACCGACAGGGGAAAACACTGAAGCTTTCTTT
.,TRBJ1-2,TRBV18,.,CASSRGTANYGYTF,TGTGCCAGCTCACGCGGGACGGCTAACTATGGCTACACCTTC
.,TRBJ1-2,TRBV9,.,CASSSTGQDYGYTF,TGTGCCAGCAGCTCGACCGGACAAGACTATGGCTACACCTTC
TRBD1,TRBJ1-2,TRBV6-5,few,CASSSRQGGHGYTF,TGTGCCAGCAGTTCTAGACAGGGGGGTCATGGCTACACCTTC
.,TRBJ2-6,TRBV7-3,.,CASSHSGANVLTF,TGTGCCAGCAGTCACTCTGGGGCCAACGTCCTGACTTTC
.,TRBJ1-1,TRBV9,.,CASNIGGMNTEAFF,TGTGCCAGCAATATTGGGGGGATGAACACTGAAGCTTTCTTT